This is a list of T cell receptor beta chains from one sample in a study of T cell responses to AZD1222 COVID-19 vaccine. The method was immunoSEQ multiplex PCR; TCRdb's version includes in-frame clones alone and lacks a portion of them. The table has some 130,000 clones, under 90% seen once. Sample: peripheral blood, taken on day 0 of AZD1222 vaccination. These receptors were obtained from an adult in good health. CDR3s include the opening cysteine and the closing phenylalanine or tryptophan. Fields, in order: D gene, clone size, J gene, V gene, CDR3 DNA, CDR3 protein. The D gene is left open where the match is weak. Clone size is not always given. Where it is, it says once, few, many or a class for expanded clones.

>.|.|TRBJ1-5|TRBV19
TGTGCCAGTAGATGGGGTCCTGTGGGCAATCAGCCCCAGCATTTT
CASRWGPVGNQPQHF
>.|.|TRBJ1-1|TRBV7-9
TGTGCCAGCAGCACCAAAGGGGGGGGAACGGCTGAAGCTTTCTTT
CASSTKGGGTAEAFF
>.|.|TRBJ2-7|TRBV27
TGTGCCAGCAGTTTCTTACAGGGCTACGAGCAGTACTTC
CASSFLQGYEQYF
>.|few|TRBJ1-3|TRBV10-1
TGCGCCAGCAGCCCGAGCTCTGGAAACACCATATATTTT
CASSPSSGNTIYF
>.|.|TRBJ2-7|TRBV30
TGTGCCTACCTAGACGGCTCCTACGAGCAGTACTTC
CAYLDGSYEQYF
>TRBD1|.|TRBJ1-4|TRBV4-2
TGTGCCAGCAGCGAGCCGGGACAGGGGTTTGAAAAACTGTTTTTT
CASSEPGQGFEKLFF
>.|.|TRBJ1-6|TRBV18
TGTGCCAGCTCACTCCTCACAGGTGTAAATTCACCCCTCCACTTT
CASSLLTGVNSPLHF
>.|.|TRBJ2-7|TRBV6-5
TGTGCCAGCAGGATCGACCTAAAATCCTCCTACGAGCAGTACTTC
CASRIDLKSSYEQYF
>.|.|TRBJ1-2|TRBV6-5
TGTGCCACCGGGGAGAGTTACTATGGCTACACCTTC
CATGESYYGYTF
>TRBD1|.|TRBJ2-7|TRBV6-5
TGTGCCAGCAGTTGGGGGGGACAGGGGACCTACGAGCAGTACTTC
CASSWGGQGTYEQYF
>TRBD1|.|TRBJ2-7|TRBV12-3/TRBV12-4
TGTGCCAGCAGTCAGGGGGCAAGAGAGCAGTACTTC
CASSQGAREQYF
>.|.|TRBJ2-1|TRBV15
TGTGCCACCAGCAGCTTGGGGGCGGGGGCTTCCTACAATGAGCAGTTCTTC
CATSSLGAGASYNEQFF
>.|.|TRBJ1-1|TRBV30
TGTGCCTGGAACGCCCACACTGAAGCTTTCTTT
CAWNAHTEAFF
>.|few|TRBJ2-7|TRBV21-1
TGTGCCAGCAGCAAATCCCGCGCCTCTGACTTC
CASSKSRASDF
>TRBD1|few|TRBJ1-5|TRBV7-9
TGTGCCAGCAGCCCTGCCACAGGGGGGGGCCAGCCCCAGCATTTT
CASSPATGGGQPQHF
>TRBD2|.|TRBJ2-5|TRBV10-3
TGTGCCATCAGGGGGGGGGAGACCCAGTACTTC
CAIRGGETQYF
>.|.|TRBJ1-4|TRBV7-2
TGTGCCAGCAGCTTGGGGGCGGCGACTAATGAAAAACTGTTTTTT
CASSLGAATNEKLFF
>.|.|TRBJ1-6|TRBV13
TGTGCCAGCAGCTTAGGGAGGTTGGGATCACCCCTCCACTTT
CASSLGRLGSPLHF
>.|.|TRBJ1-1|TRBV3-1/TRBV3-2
TGTGCCAGCAGCCAAGACTATATGAACACTGAAGCTTTCTTT
CASSQDYMNTEAFF
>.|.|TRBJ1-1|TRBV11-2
TGTGCCAGCAGCTTCAGGGGGAACACTGAAGCTTTCTTT
CASSFRGNTEAFF
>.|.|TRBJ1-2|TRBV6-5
TGTGCCAGCAGTTACGGGGGGGGTGGCTACACCTTC
CASSYGGGGYTF
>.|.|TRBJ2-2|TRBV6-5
TGTGCCAGCAAAGCCAGGGACGAACAAGCCGGGGAGCTGTTTTTT
CASKARDEQAGELFF
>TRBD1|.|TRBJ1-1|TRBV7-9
TGTGCCAGCAGCCCCGGGCCACAGGGGCGCATAAACACTGAAGCTTTCTTT
CASSPGPQGRINTEAFF
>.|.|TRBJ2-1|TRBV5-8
TGTGCCAGCAGCCTATCCGGAAGGAATGAGCAGTTCTTC
CASSLSGRNEQFF
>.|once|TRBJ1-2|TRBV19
TGTGCCAGTAGATCACAGGGACCTTCTAACTATGGCTACACCTTC
CASRSQGPSNYGYTF
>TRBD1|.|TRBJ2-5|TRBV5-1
TGCGCCAGCAGCTCCATGAGGGGACAGAACCAAGAGACCCAGTACTTC
CASSSMRGQNQETQYF
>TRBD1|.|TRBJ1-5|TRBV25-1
TGTGCCAGCAGCGAAAGGACAGGGGAACGGCAGCCCCAGCATTTT
CASSERTGERQPQHF
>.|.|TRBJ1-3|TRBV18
TGTGCCAGCTCACCGCAGAGGAGGTCCTCTGGAAACACCATATATTTT
CASSPQRRSSGNTIYF
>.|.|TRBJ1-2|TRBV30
TGTGCCTGGAGTGGATTTGGGGGCACTAACTATGGCTACACCTTC
CAWSGFGGTNYGYTF
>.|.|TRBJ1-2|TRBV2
TGTGCCAGCAGTGAAGCGCCAGGGTTGTATGGCTACACCTTC
CASSEAPGLYGYTF
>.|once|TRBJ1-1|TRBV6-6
TGTGCCAGCACCCAGGGGATCGACACTGAAGCTTTCTTT
CASTQGIDTEAFF
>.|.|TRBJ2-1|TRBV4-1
TGCGCCAGCAGCCAAGACAGGGAAAGGGTCCTACGCGATGAGCAGTTCTTC
CASSQDRERVLRDEQFF
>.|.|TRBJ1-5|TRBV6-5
TGTGCCAGCAGTTCCGTAACTCAAGGAAATCAGCCCCAGCATTTT
CASSSVTQGNQPQHF
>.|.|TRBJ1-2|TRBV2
TGTGCCAGCATCTACGCCTCGACCGACCAGGCTAACTATGGCTACACCTTC
CASIYASTDQANYGYTF
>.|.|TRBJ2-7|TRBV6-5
TGTGCCAGCAGGGACTCCAATTACGAGCAGTACTTC
CASRDSNYEQYF
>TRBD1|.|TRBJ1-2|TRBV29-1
TGCAGCGTTTCATCGAGGACAGGCCGGGACTATGGCTACACCTTC
CSVSSRTGRDYGYTF
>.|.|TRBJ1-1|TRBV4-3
TGCGCCAGCAGCCAAGATGGCGACGGCGGAGGGCTACTAACTGAAGCTTTCTTT
CASSQDGDGGGLLTEAFF
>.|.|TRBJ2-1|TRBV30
TGTGCCTGGACTATTGAAGGTTTCAATGAGCAGTTCTTC
CAWTIEGFNEQFF
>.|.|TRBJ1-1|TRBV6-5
TGTGCCAGCACTTTACCCGCGGGGATCGGCACTGAAGCTTTCTTT
CASTLPAGIGTEAFF
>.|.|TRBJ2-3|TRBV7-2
TGTGCCAGCAGCTTAGCGCAAGTCCGAAGCACAGATACGCAGTATTTT
CASSLAQVRSTDTQYF
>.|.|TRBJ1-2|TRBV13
TGTGCCAGCAGCTTCGGCACGACAGGATACTATGGCTACACCTTC
CASSFGTTGYYGYTF
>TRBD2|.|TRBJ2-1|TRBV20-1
TGCAGTGCAGATCTAGCGGGGTTGCAGTTCTTC
CSADLAGLQFF
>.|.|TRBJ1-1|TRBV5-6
TGTGCCAGCAGCTTGGGGGGTCCAGCTTTCTTT
CASSLGGPAFF
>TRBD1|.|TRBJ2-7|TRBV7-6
TGTGCCAGCAGCTTAACGGACAGGGTGGGGTACGAGCAGTACTTC
CASSLTDRVGYEQYF
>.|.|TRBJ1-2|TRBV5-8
TGTGCCAGCAGCTTGGGACTCGGGACTCCGGACTACACCTTC
CASSLGLGTPDYTF
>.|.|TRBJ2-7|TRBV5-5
TGTGCCAGCAGCTTGTGGGCTGGCGAGCAGTACTTC
CASSLWAGEQYF
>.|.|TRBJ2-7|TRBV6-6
TGTGCCAGCAGTGGTACAGGGACCTACGAGCAGTACTTC
CASSGTGTYEQYF
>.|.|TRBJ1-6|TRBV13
TGTGCCAGCAGCGTCCGTTTGCTGGGTTCACCCCTCCACTTT
CASSVRLLGSPLHF